The 14 T cell receptor beta chains below were found in one sample sequenced in a study of T-cell memory formation after mild COVID-19. TCRdb recomputed calls from the 5' RACE reads with MiXCR, one row per CDR3 protein. This repertoire shows roughly 89,000 distinct CDR3 sequences, about 14% found once; its top ten account for roughly two fifths. Sequencing was carried out using PBMCs or a T cell subset sorted from them (not recorded which). Receptors were obtained from a man between 18 and 35 years old who had mild COVID-19 (a few samples of this study predate the infection). Cell type and time point are not known.

This clonotype showed up just a few times. J is TRBJ1-5 and V is TRBV6-6; no definite D call. The CDR3 length is 17 residues. CDR1 MNHNY and CDR2 SVGAGI come from the germline V gene (reference sequence). Trimming took 5 bases from V and 11 from J, leaving 28 bases between them. As DNA, the CDR3 is TGTGCCAGCAGTCCCCTTGAGGGCCCCACCCTATCACACGCCCAGCATTTT. Protein: CASSPLEGPTLSHAQHF.

The V and J genes are TRBV7-2 and TRBJ2-7, with 12 bases matching TRBD1. Germline loops: CDR1 SGHTA, CDR2 FQGNSA. This CDR3 contains 13 residues. V lost 4 bases and J lost 6; bases outside the gene matches: 1. The CDR3 nucleotides are TGTGCCAGCAGCTGGGGACAGGGGGCCGAGCAGTACGTC. As protein: CASSWGQGAEQYV.

This sequence joins TRBV7-9 and TRBJ1-5; 7 nucleotides match TRBD1. The length of the CDR3 is 14 residues. Germline values: CDR1 SEHNR, CDR2 FQNEAQ (reference sequence). The junction had 9 bases not matched to a gene; V was cut back by 5 bases and J by 8 bases. The CDR3 DNA is TGTGCCAGCAGCCTTACAGGGGACCCAGAGCCCCAGCATTTT. Its translation: CASSLTGDPEPQHF.

The chain recombines TRBV28 with TRBJ2-1; possible D gene TRBD2, 7 bases. The CDR3 covers 11 residues. Trimming shortened V by 8 bases and J by 10 bases, and 12 bases separated the two germline ends. CDR1 and CDR2 from the germline V gene are MDHEN and SYDVKM. CDR3 amino acids: CASGGGREQFF. Here the CDR3 DNA reads TGTGCCAGCGGCGGGGGCCGGGAGCAGTTCTTC.

The chain recombines TRBV6-5 with TRBJ2-5, with 13 nucleotides matching TRBD2. V was clipped by 6 bases and J by 2 bases; unmatched bases: 6. Germline V CDR1 and CDR2: MNHEY, SVGAGI. The CDR3 spans 16 residues. Written as DNA, the CDR3 is TGTGCCAGCAGCAGACTAGCGGGGGGCCTACAAGAGACCCAGTACTTC. As protein: CASSRLAGGLQETQYF.

The chain couples TRBV5-6 to TRBJ2-6; possibly TRBD1 for D (6 bases). Per germline, CDR1 SGHDT and CDR2 YYEEEE. Trimming removed 4 bases at V and 2 bases at J, with 7 bases between. This CDR3 is built from 14 residues. The CDR3 is CASSRTAGANVLTF. For the CDR3, the DNA is TGTGCCAGCAGCCGGACAGCTGGGGCCAACGTCCTGACTTTC.

This clonotype turned up a few times. The rearrangement joins TRBV20-1 to TRBJ1-1; possible D gene TRBD1, 5 bases. V gave up 6 bases and J gave up 1 base, with 9 bases separating them. Germline CDR1 DFQATT, CDR2 SNEGSKA (reference sequence). CDR3 length: 12 amino acids. The CDR3 DNA is TGCAGTGCCCGGGACTCGAACACTGAAGCTTTCTTT. Translating it yields CSARDSNTEAFF.

The genes are TRBV12-3 or TRBV12-4 and TRBJ1-1; a weak D match, TRBD1 (5 bases). The CDR3 loop spans 14 amino acids. Trimming removed 0 bases from V and 7 bases from J, with 12 bases in between. CDR3 residues: CASSLAPGGVEAFF. CDR3 nucleotides: TGTGCCAGCAGTTTAGCGCCGGGAGGGGTTGAAGCTTTCTTT.

By frequency in the sample, this clonotype is medium-sized. The chain recombines TRBV7-3 with TRBJ2-1; 12 nucleotides align to TRBD2. The CDR3 is made up of 15 amino acids. Germline trimming cut 5 bases from V and 5 bases from J; bases unmatched to any gene: 4. Germline V gives CDR1 SGHTA, CDR2 FQGTGA. CDR3 sequence reads: CASSLGLAGNNEQFF. CDR3 DNA: TGTGCCAGCAGCCTTGGACTAGCGGGGAACAATGAGCAGTTCTTC.

The table lists this clonotype with many counts. The rearrangement links TRBV7-2 to TRBJ1-4, with TRBD1 matching over 8 bases. The CDR3 sequence is 15 residues long. Trimming at V came to 1 base and at J to 10 bases, leaving 8 bases not matched to a gene. The germline gives CDR1 SGHTA, CDR2 FQGNSA. The CDR3 reads CASSLEAGGIGKLFF. For the CDR3, the DNA is TGTGCCAGCAGCTTAGAGGCAGGGGGCATCGGAAAACTGTTTTTT. The full variable domain, with the rest looked up from reference TRBV7-2 and TRBJ1-4, is GAGVSQSPSNKVTEKGKDVELRCDPISGHTALYWYRQSLGQGLEFLIYFQGNSAPDKSGLPSDRFSAERTGGSVSTLTIQRTQQEDSAVYLCASSLEAGGIGKLFFGSGTQLSVL.

This clonotype was counted between two and nine times. The chain links TRBV9 to TRBJ1-6; D is ambiguous. Trimming stripped 4 bases from V and 8 bases from J, with 16 bases between. This CDR3 comprises 15 residues. The germline CDR1 and CDR2 sequences are SGDLS and YYNGEE. The CDR3: CASSPGGSGHSPLHF. The CDR3 DNA reads TGTGCCAGCAGCCCCGGAGGTAGCGGCCATTCACCCCTCCACTTT. Full variable domain (missing parts from reference TRBV9 and TRBJ1-6): DSGVTQTPKHLITATGQRVTLRCSPRSGDLSVYWYQQSLDQGLQFLIQYYNGEERAKGNILERFSAQQFPDLHSELNLSSLELGDSALYFCASSPGGSGHSPLHFGNGTRLTVT.

This clonotype was observed a few times. The J gene is TRBJ2-5, the V gene TRBV29-1, with D tentatively TRBD1 (6 bases). The CDR3 is 16 residues long. Trimming shortened V by 0 bases and J by 2 bases, and 16 bases separated the two germline ends. Per the germline V gene, CDR1 is SQVTM and CDR2 is ANQGSEA. CDR3 in DNA: TGCAGCGTTGAAGATAATGGGCAGGGGTATCAAGAGACCCAGTACTTC. Translating gives CSVEDNGQGYQETQYF.

This clonotype turned up a few times. The rearrangement uses TRBV20-1 and TRBJ1-4; D uncertain. In germline, CDR1 is DFQATT, CDR2 SNEGSKA (reference sequence). CDR3 length: 14 residues. Deletions cut 0 bases from V and 4 bases from J, with 9 bases between. The CDR3 sequence: CSAREGDFNEKLFF. In DNA form, the CDR3 reads TGCAGTGCTAGAGAGGGAGACTTTAATGAAAAACTGTTTTTT.

This chain uses TRBV7-2 with TRBJ2-7; no reliable D call. Looked up from germline, CDR1 is SGHTA and CDR2 is FQGNSA. This CDR3 comprises 15 residues. V was cut by 5 bases and J by 2 bases, with 16 bases left in between. The CDR3 region is CASSPRPGPTYEQYF. CDR3 in DNA: TGTGCCAGCAGCCCCCGACCTGGGCCCACCTACGAGCAGTACTTC.